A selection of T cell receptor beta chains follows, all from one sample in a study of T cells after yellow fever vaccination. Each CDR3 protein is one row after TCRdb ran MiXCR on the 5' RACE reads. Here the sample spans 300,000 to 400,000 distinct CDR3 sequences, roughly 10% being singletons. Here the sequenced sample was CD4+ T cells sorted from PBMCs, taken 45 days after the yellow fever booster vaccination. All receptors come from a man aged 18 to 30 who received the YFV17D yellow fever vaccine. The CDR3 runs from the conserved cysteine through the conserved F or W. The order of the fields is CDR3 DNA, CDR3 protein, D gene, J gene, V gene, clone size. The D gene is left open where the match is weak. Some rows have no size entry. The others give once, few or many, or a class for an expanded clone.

CDR3 DNA: TGTGCCAGCAGTTACTCAAGGGGGGATTCTGGAAACACCATATATTTT
CDR3 protein: CASSYSRGDSGNTIYF
D gene: -
J gene: TRBJ1-3
V gene: TRBV6-5
clone size: -

CDR3 DNA: TGTGCCAGCAGCCCTACGACTAGCGGGGGGCAAGAGACCCAGTACTTC
CDR3 protein: CASSPTTSGGQETQYF
D gene: TRBD2
J gene: TRBJ2-5
V gene: TRBV7-8
clone size: few

CDR3 DNA: TGTGCCAGCGGCCCACAGGATTATAATTCACCCCTCCACTTT
CDR3 protein: CASGPQDYNSPLHF
D gene: -
J gene: TRBJ1-6
V gene: TRBV5-4
clone size: -

CDR3 DNA: TGTGCCAGCAGCTTAACGGGGGCGCGAGGCACTGAAGCTTTCTTT
CDR3 protein: CASSLTGARGTEAFF
D gene: -
J gene: TRBJ1-1
V gene: TRBV7-8
clone size: -

CDR3 DNA: TGTGCCAGCAGCGGGACTAGCGGGGCCTACGAGCAGTACTTC
CDR3 protein: CASSGTSGAYEQYF
D gene: TRBD2
J gene: TRBJ2-7
V gene: TRBV6-6
clone size: few

CDR3 DNA: TGCGCCAGCAGCTTGGTAGAGACTTTCTCCTACGAGCAGTACTTC
CDR3 protein: CASSLVETFSYEQYF
D gene: -
J gene: TRBJ2-7
V gene: TRBV5-1
clone size: few

CDR3 DNA: TGTGCCAGCAGACAAAGAACAGGTTACGAGCAGTACTTC
CDR3 protein: CASRQRTGYEQYF
D gene: -
J gene: TRBJ2-7
V gene: TRBV7-2
clone size: few

CDR3 DNA: TGTGCCACCAGCATTGACAGGGGCCGATCCTACGAGCAGTACTTC
CDR3 protein: CATSIDRGRSYEQYF
D gene: TRBD1
J gene: TRBJ2-7
V gene: TRBV15
clone size: -

CDR3 DNA: TGTGCCAGCAGTTCCCAGGGGCGCGGAAACTATGGCTACACCTTC
CDR3 protein: CASSSQGRGNYGYTF
D gene: -
J gene: TRBJ1-2
V gene: TRBV6-5
clone size: -

CDR3 DNA: TGTGCCAGCAGCCGCGGGGGCGGAGTTTTGGATGAGCAGTTCTTC
CDR3 protein: CASSRGGGVLDEQFF
D gene: -
J gene: TRBJ2-1
V gene: TRBV7-9
clone size: -

CDR3 DNA: TGTGCCAGCAGCCAAGACGTACAGGGAGATACGCAGTATTTT
CDR3 protein: CASSQDVQGDTQYF
D gene: -
J gene: TRBJ2-3
V gene: TRBV14
clone size: many

CDR3 DNA: TGCGCCAGCAGCTTGGCCTCACTACAGTACAATGAGCAGTTCTTC
CDR3 protein: CASSLASLQYNEQFF
D gene: -
J gene: TRBJ2-1
V gene: TRBV5-1
clone size: many

CDR3 DNA: TGTGCCTGGAGTCTATACACCGGGGAGCTGTTTTTT
CDR3 protein: CAWSLYTGELFF
D gene: -
J gene: TRBJ2-2
V gene: TRBV30
clone size: -

CDR3 DNA: TGCGCCAGCAGCCAAGAAGGTCTAAGGTACAATGAGCAGTTCTTC
CDR3 protein: CASSQEGLRYNEQFF
D gene: -
J gene: TRBJ2-1
V gene: TRBV4-3
clone size: few

CDR3 DNA: TGTGCCAGCAGTGTAGGGGTTGACTATGGCTACACCTTC
CDR3 protein: CASSVGVDYGYTF
D gene: -
J gene: TRBJ1-2
V gene: TRBV2
clone size: -

CDR3 DNA: TGTGCCAGCAGCTTCTCAGGCCTGACGAACACTGAAGCTTTCTTT
CDR3 protein: CASSFSGLTNTEAFF
D gene: -
J gene: TRBJ1-1
V gene: TRBV7-9
clone size: few

CDR3 DNA: TGTGCTTTTTCACTTGTCATGGGGACCCAGTACTTC
CDR3 protein: CAFSLVMGTQYF
D gene: -
J gene: TRBJ2-5
V gene: TRBV30
clone size: few

CDR3 DNA: TGCGCCAGCAGCTTCCCCGAAGGGGCTCCCCTATATGGCTACACCTTC
CDR3 protein: CASSFPEGAPLYGYTF
D gene: -
J gene: TRBJ1-2
V gene: TRBV5-1
clone size: many

CDR3 DNA: TGTGCCAGCATTGACACAGGGGGAGGCTCACCCCTCCACTTT
CDR3 protein: CASIDTGGGSPLHF
D gene: TRBD1
J gene: TRBJ1-6
V gene: TRBV12-3/TRBV12-4
clone size: few

CDR3 DNA: TGTGCCAGCAGCGACCTCGTTGGCTATGGCTACACCTTC
CDR3 protein: CASSDLVGYGYTF
D gene: -
J gene: TRBJ1-2
V gene: TRBV9
clone size: -

CDR3 DNA: TGCAGTGCTAGAACCCCCCGTCGAAGTAGAGCTGAAGCTTTCTTT
CDR3 protein: CSARTPRRSRAEAFF
D gene: -
J gene: TRBJ1-1
V gene: TRBV20-1
clone size: few

CDR3 DNA: TGCGCCAGCAGCCAACTGTACTTATCTAGCGGGGTCTCCTACGAGCAGTACTTC
CDR3 protein: CASSQLYLSSGVSYEQYF
D gene: TRBD2
J gene: TRBJ2-7
V gene: TRBV4-3
clone size: many

CDR3 DNA: TGTGCCAGCACCCCACAGGGGGCGCCCACCGGGGAGCTGTTTTTT
CDR3 protein: CASTPQGAPTGELFF
D gene: TRBD1
J gene: TRBJ2-2
V gene: TRBV6-2/TRBV6-3
clone size: few

CDR3 DNA: TGTGCCAGCAGTACCGCGGGCCCCACTAGGCCCCTCCACTTT
CDR3 protein: CASSTAGPTRPLHF
D gene: -
J gene: TRBJ1-6
V gene: TRBV6-5
clone size: many

CDR3 DNA: TGTGCCAGCAGTGACCGCTACTATGGCTACACCTTC
CDR3 protein: CASSDRYYGYTF
D gene: -
J gene: TRBJ1-2
V gene: TRBV27
clone size: many

CDR3 DNA: TGCGCCAGCAGCCAAGAGGTATCAGAATACAATGAGCAGTTCTTC
CDR3 protein: CASSQEVSEYNEQFF
D gene: -
J gene: TRBJ2-1
V gene: TRBV4-3
clone size: few

CDR3 DNA: TGTGCCACCAGTGAGTACCCGGGGGATACGCAGTATTTT
CDR3 protein: CATSEYPGDTQYF
D gene: -
J gene: TRBJ2-3
V gene: TRBV24-1
clone size: -

CDR3 DNA: TGCGCCAGCAGCCAAGTAACGCTAGCGTCCGGGGAGCTGTTTTTT
CDR3 protein: CASSQVTLASGELFF
D gene: -
J gene: TRBJ2-2
V gene: TRBV4-3
clone size: -

CDR3 DNA: TGTGCCAGCAGTTTAGGACTAGTGACCACCGGGGAGCTGTTTTTT
CDR3 protein: CASSLGLVTTGELFF
D gene: -
J gene: TRBJ2-2
V gene: TRBV12-3/TRBV12-4
clone size: -

CDR3 DNA: TGCGCCAGCAGCCAAGCCACGAACACTGAAGCTTTCTTT
CDR3 protein: CASSQATNTEAFF
D gene: -
J gene: TRBJ1-1
V gene: TRBV4-3
clone size: few

CDR3 DNA: TGTGCCAGCTCACCACCGACCAGGGCAAGTAAGCAGTACTTC
CDR3 protein: CASSPPTRASKQYF
D gene: -
J gene: TRBJ2-7
V gene: TRBV18
clone size: once

CDR3 DNA: TGCGCCAGCAGCCAAGATGTCGGACAGGCAAACTATGGCTACACCTTC
CDR3 protein: CASSQDVGQANYGYTF
D gene: TRBD1
J gene: TRBJ1-2
V gene: TRBV4-3
clone size: -

CDR3 DNA: TGTGCCAGCAGCTCGGGGGGAGGGCCCCAGCATTTT
CDR3 protein: CASSSGGGPQHF
D gene: -
J gene: TRBJ1-5
V gene: TRBV7-2
clone size: -